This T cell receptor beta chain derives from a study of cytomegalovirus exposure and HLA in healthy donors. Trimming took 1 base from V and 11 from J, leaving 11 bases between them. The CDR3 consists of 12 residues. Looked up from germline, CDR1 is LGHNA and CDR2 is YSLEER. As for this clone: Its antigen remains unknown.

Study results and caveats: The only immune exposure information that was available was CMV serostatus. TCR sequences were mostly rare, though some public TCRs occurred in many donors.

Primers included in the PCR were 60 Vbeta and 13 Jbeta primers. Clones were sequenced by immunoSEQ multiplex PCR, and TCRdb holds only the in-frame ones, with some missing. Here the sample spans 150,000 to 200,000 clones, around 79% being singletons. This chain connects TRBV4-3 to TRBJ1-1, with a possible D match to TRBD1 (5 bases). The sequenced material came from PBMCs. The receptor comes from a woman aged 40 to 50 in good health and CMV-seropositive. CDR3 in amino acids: CASSQGGEKAFF. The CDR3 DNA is TGCGCCAGCAGCCAAGGGGGCGAGAAGGCTTTCTTT.